Sequencing of this T cell receptor beta chain was carried out in a study of shared clonotypes between healthy human individuals. Study findings and constraints: Clonotypes shared by all four sorted-subset donors had higher generation probabilities than non-shared clonotypes.

In the authors' methods: Junction-only immunoSEQ sequences carried no quality scores, so filtering differed. TCRdb's table, derived via immunoSEQ multiplex PCR, lists solely in-frame clones and lacks some. The D gene and trimming were derived from the DNA, and the V and J assignments and clone size from that table. The repertoire holds some 300,000 clones, with roughly 80% as singletons. As regards this clone: Its matching antigen is unknown.

Germline V gene lookup returns CDR1 LGHNA and CDR2 YSLEER. The CDR3 runs 15 residues. Trimming took 0 bases from V and 0 from J, leaving 9 bases between them. The clonotype originates from a man aged 30 to 45 in good health. The specimen was memory CD4+ T cells sorted from blood. Subset defined: CD45RA-negative fraction. The chain carries TRBV4-3 and TRBJ2-7; a weak D match, TRBD1 (5 bases). The DNA for the CDR3 is TGCGCCAGCAGCCAAGACCAGGGCCCCTCCTACGAGCAGTACTTC. Its translation: CASSQDQGPSYEQYF.